These 2 T cell receptor beta chains came from one sample sequenced in a study of read filtering for tumor transcriptome and immune sequencing. From 300 to 400 ng of RNA, a library with molecular barcoded alpha/delta and beta/gamma adaptors was made. In TCRdb, the reads were re-called with MiXCR into one record per CDR3 protein. The table has approximately 37,000 distinct CDR3 sequences, less than 15% seen once. The sample was a population of CD138-negative cells sorted from bone marrow. The receptors derive from a donor aged 40 or older with multiple myeloma.

This clonotype was counted at least ten times. V gene TRBV6-5 combines with J gene TRBJ2-1, with 8 bases lining up with TRBD2. Germline trimming cut 11 bases from V and 3 bases from J; bases unmatched to any gene: 12. CDR1 and CDR2 (germline): MNHEY, SVGAGI. The CDR3 consists of 15 residues. CDR3 bases: TGTGCCTCCGGAGATGCGGGGGGCCACTACAATGAGCAGTTCTTC. Encoded protein: CASGDAGGHYNEQFF.

There are many counts of this clonotype. This chain connects TRBV10-3 to TRBJ1-2, with D unresolved. Trimming removed 0 bases from V and 2 bases from J, with 7 bases in between. Germline CDR1 is ENHRY and CDR2 is SYGVKD. The CDR3 is 14 amino acids. The CDR3: CAISESAQNYGYTF. The CDR3, as DNA: TGTGCCATCAGTGAGTCTGCACAGAACTATGGCTACACCTTC.